This T cell receptor (beta chain) stems from a study of blood T cell repertoires in COVID-19. Data came from immunoSEQ multiplex PCR; TCRdb stores just in-frame clones and leaves some out. Of about 59,000 clones in the sample, more than 85% are singletons; the top ten hold around 5.5%. The sequence was obtained from a man older than 75 in a cohort sampled during active COVID-19. Sequenced material: peripheral blood.

This CDR3 is CASRGEGQGNYGYTF. The DNA for the CDR3 is TGTGCCAGCAGAGGAGAGGGACAGGGAAACTATGGCTACACCTTC. The rearrangement uses TRBV2 and TRBJ1-2, with 9 nucleotides matching TRBD1. Trimming removed 6 bases from V and 2 bases from J; junction bases left unmatched: 7. This CDR3 spans 15 amino acids. Germline V lookup: CDR1 SNHLY, CDR2 FYNNEI. Filled out from reference TRBV2 and TRBJ1-2, the complete variable domain reads EPEVTQTPSHQVTQMGQEVILRCVPISNHLYFYWYRQILGQKVEFLVSFYNNEISEKSEIFDDQFSVERPDGSNFTLKIRSTKLEDSAMYFCASRGEGQGNYGYTFGSGTRLTVV.